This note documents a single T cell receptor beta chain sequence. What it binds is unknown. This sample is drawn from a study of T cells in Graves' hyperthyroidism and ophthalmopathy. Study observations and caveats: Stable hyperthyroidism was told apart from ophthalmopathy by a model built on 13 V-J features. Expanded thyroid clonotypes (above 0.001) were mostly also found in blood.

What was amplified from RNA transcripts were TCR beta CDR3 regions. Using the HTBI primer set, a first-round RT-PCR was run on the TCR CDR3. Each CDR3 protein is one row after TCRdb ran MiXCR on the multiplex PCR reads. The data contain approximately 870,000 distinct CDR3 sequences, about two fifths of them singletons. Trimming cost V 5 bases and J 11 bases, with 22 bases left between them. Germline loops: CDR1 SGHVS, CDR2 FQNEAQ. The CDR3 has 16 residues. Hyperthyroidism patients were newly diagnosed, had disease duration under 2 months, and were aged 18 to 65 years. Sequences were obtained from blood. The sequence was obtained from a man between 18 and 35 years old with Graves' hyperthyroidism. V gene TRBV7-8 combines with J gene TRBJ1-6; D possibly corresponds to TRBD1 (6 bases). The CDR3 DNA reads TGTGCCAGCAGCATCTCCCTAAAGGGGGAATTTACACCCCTCCACTTT. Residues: CASSISLKGEFTPLHF.